The next 16 T cell receptor beta chains were all read from a single sample in a study of blood T cell repertoires in COVID-19 (dated by TCRdb to the early 2020s). The library was prepared using the immunoSEQ multiplex PCR assay. TCRdb took over this immuneACCESS table, retaining in-frame rearrangements with V and J assigned. Such tables are incomplete; in checked studies, under half of the missing clones stem from an unresolved V gene, and the remainder is unexplained. The sample yields over 95,000 clones; roughly 88% were counted once. 8% to 8.5% of the sample rests with the top ten. Sequencing used peripheral blood. All receptors derive from a woman in her seventies who had recovered from COVID-19.

The V gene is TRBV7-9, the J gene TRBJ2-7, with 10 bases fitting TRBD1. The CDR3 length is 14 residues. The ends lost 5 bases at V and 5 bases at J; junction bases unmatched: 6. Germline-derived CDR1 and CDR2 are SEHNR and FQNEAQ (reference sequence). The DNA for the CDR3 is TGTGCCAGCAGCCTAAAGGGACAGGGGAACGAGCAGTACTTC. Amino acids: CASSLKGQGNEQYF.

Only a few counts were recorded for this clone. The V call is TRBV28, the J call TRBJ1-2; D is ambiguous. This CDR3 is built from 12 residues. The germline V gene has CDR1 MDHEN and CDR2 SYDVKM. V was clipped by 4 bases and J by 7 bases, with 10 bases between them. CDR3: CASSYPLSGYTF. DNA of the CDR3: TGTGCCAGCAGTTACCCCCTTAGTGGCTACACCTTC.

In this sample, this clone turned up once. The chain carries TRBV3-1 (or the pseudogene TRBV3-2) and TRBJ2-1, with 7 bases identical to TRBD2. This CDR3 spans 14 amino acids. Germline trimming cut 5 bases from V and 10 bases from J; bases unmatched to any gene: 11. Looked up from germline, CDR1 is LGHDT and CDR2 is YNNKEL (reference sequence). The CDR3 spells CASSSRTREPEQFF. CDR3 nucleotides: TGTGCCAGCAGCTCCCGGACTAGGGAACCAGAGCAGTTCTTC.

The genes are TRBV1 and TRBJ2-5; the DNA was not used to check the table's D call, TRBD1. TRBV1 has pseudogene status. This CDR3 has 17 residues. The CDR3 coding sequence is TGCACCAGCAGCCATAAAGAGTGTGGGCAGACCCAAGAGACCCAGTACTTC. It specifies CTSSHKECGQTQETQYF.

This clone appeared once. The chain joins TRBV11-3 to TRBJ2-7; 9 bases fit TRBD1. Germline V gene data show CDR1 as SGHNT and CDR2 as YENEEA. The CDR3 length is 15 residues. V dropped 3 bases and J dropped 1; count of bases not matched to a gene: 4. CDR3 nucleotide sequence: TGTGCCAGCAGCTTGGGGACAGGGACGTCCTACGAGCAGTACTTC. This gives the protein CASSLGTGTSYEQYF.

The CDR3 nucleotides read TGCGCCAGCCGCGGAGGGTGCCCAGATACGCAGTATTTT. This encodes CASRGGCPDTQYF. J is TRBJ2-3 and V is TRBV10-1; TRBD2 is a possible D gene (6 bases). The V end was cut by 8 bases, the J end by 4 bases, with 13 bases between. CDR1 and CDR2 (germline): WNHNN, SYGVQD (reference sequence). The CDR3 consists of 13 residues.

This clone has a single count. The chain combines TRBV7-2 with TRBJ2-7; no definite D call. Trimming left V 0 bases short and J 0 bases short, with 3 bases between. This CDR3 comprises 13 residues. Germline assignment: CDR1 SGHTA and CDR2 FQGNSA. DNA of the CDR3: TGTGCCAGCAGCTTAGCGGCCTCCTACGAGCAGTACTTC. It translates to CASSLAASYEQYF. The full variable domain, rest sourced from reference TRBV7-2 and TRBJ2-7, is GAGVSQSPSNKVTEKGKDVELRCDPISGHTALYWYRQSLGQGLEFLIYFQGNSAPDKSGLPSDRFSAERTGGSVSTLTIQRTQQEDSAVYLCASSLAASYEQYFGPGTRLTVT.

The gene calls are TRBV5-4 and TRBJ2-5; the D gene is possibly TRBD2 (7 bases). Trimming left V 3 bases short and J 5 bases short, with 14 bases between. The germline V gene has CDR1 SGHNT and CDR2 YYREEE (reference sequence). The CDR3 contains 14 residues. The CDR3 sequence is CASSSGGGRETQYF. CDR3 in DNA: TGTGCCAGCAGCTCCGGCGGGGGCCGGGAGACCCAGTACTTC.

The chain combines TRBV9 with TRBJ2-3; 12 nucleotides align to TRBD2. CDR1 is SGDLS, CDR2 YYNGEE, per germline. Germline trimming cut 2 bases from V and 3 bases from J; bases unmatched to any gene: 7. The CDR3 spans 17 residues. DNA for the CDR3: TGTGCCAGCAGCGTGTGGGAGACTAGCGGGAGAACAGATACGCAGTATTTT. It is translated as CASSVWETSGRTDTQYF.

The J gene is TRBJ1-2, the V gene TRBV28; possible D gene TRBD1, 5 bases. Germline values: CDR1 MDHEN, CDR2 SYDVKM. There are 13 residues in the CDR3. V lost 6 bases to trimming and J lost 3 bases, with 11 bases between them. The CDR3: CASRPGVHYGYTF. DNA for the CDR3: TGTGCCAGCAGACCGGGGGTACACTATGGCTACACCTTC.

This chain joins TRBV28 and TRBJ2-7, with 10 bases identical to TRBD1. The CDR3 has 15 amino acids. Germline values: CDR1 MDHEN, CDR2 SYDVKM. Unmatched junction bases numbered 11, after V lost 5 bases and J lost 7 bases. In DNA form, the CDR3 reads TGTGCCAGCAGTCTCGCAAGGACAGGGGGACCAGAGCAGTACTTC. Protein product: CASSLARTGGPEQYF.

A single count supports this clone. DNA for the CDR3: TGTGCCACCCCTGGGCGCTTGGGCGGGAGCGGCGGGGAGCTGTTTTTT. It encodes CATPGRLGGSGGELFF. The J gene is TRBJ2-2, the V gene TRBV6-4; TRBD2 matches at 7 bases. Germline values: CDR1 MRHNA, CDR2 SNTAGT. J gave up 7 bases and V 10 bases, and 18 bases lay outside the gene matches. The CDR3 is 16 amino acids.

The chain uses TRBV6-1 and TRBJ2-7; weak D call: TRBD2 (6 bases). The CDR3 is 15 amino acids. V was shortened by 3 bases and J by 2 bases, with 14 bases between the two germline ends. Per the germline V gene, CDR1 is MNHNS and CDR2 is SASEGT. The CDR3 protein is CASSDFGRTAYEQYF. The CDR3 bases are TGTGCCAGCAGTGATTTTGGGAGGACCGCCTACGAGCAGTACTTC.

The chain uses TRBV27 and TRBJ2-1; TRBD2 agrees at 7 bases. Germline V gene sequence: CDR1 MNHEY, CDR2 SMNVEV (reference sequence). This CDR3 comprises 13 residues. The V gene end was trimmed by 5 bases and the J gene end by 10 bases; junction bases not matched to a gene: 8. The CDR3: CASSQELAREQFF. For the CDR3, the DNA is TGTGCCAGCAGTCAGGAACTAGCGAGAGAGCAGTTCTTC.

This chain joins TRBV18 and TRBJ1-4, with D possibly TRBD1 on 5 matching bases. Germline loops: CDR1 KGHSH, CDR2 LQKENI. CDR3 length equals 16 residues. V was pared by 4 bases and J by 0 bases, with 12 bases between. The CDR3 DNA reads TGTGCCAGCTCACTGGGACTCCCGTCAACTAATGAAAAACTGTTTTTT. Amino acid sequence: CASSLGLPSTNEKLFF.

The chain links TRBV5-6 to TRBJ2-5; 7 bases line up with TRBD2. V lost 5 bases, J lost 1 base, and 2 bases stayed unmatched. This CDR3 comprises 13 residues. Per the germline V gene, CDR1 is SGHDT and CDR2 is YYEEEE. The CDR3 DNA reads as TGTGCCAGCAGAAGACTAGCCCAAGAGACCCAGTACTTC. Amino acids: CASRRLAQETQYF.